This T cell receptor (beta chain) derives from a study of T cells in Graves' hyperthyroidism and ophthalmopathy. Regarding the study as a whole: Among clonotypes expanded in thyroid above 0.001, most were also found in blood.

J lost 2 bases, V lost 4 bases, and 1 base had no gene match. The length of the CDR3 is 13 residues. Germline assignment: CDR1 SGHVS and CDR2 FQNEAQ. Researchers defined stable Graves' hyperthyroidism as no ophthalmopathy progression within 18 months. The PBMCs had their origin in 7.5 to 10 ml of fresh peripheral blood. This clonotype was observed many times. What it binds is not known. It was RNA transcripts that yielded the amplified TCR beta CDR3 regions. HTBI primers were employed in a first-round RT-PCR of the TCR CDR3. In TCRdb, the multiplex PCR reads were re-called with MiXCR into one record per CDR3 protein. The sample has about 360,000 distinct CDR3 sequences, roughly an eighth seen once; the top ten hold 9.2%.

Sequenced: blood. The chain couples TRBV7-8 to TRBJ1-2, with 7 bases matching TRBD1. This TCR derives from a woman between 18 and 30 years old with Graves' hyperthyroidism. The DNA for the CDR3 is TGTGCCAGCAGCTCGACAGGGAACTATGGCTACACCTTC. Amino acids: CASSSTGNYGYTF.